There are many counts of the clone carrying this T cell receptor beta chain. As yet, its antigen is unknown. Each CDR3 protein is one row after TCRdb ran MiXCR on the reads. Of a few hundred thousand distinct CDR3 sequences in the sample, approximately 24% were seen once. These data are taken from a study of T cell repertoires in cytomegalovirus infection. Study-wide results and caveats: Ex vivo responses were dominated by HLA-C-restricted CMV-specific TCR beta clonotypes.

Germline V CDR1 and CDR2: PRHDT, FYEKMQ (reference sequence). The V end lost 3 bases, the J end lost 5 bases, and 13 bases lay between the germline ends. The CDR3 contains 14 residues. The chain joins TRBV13 to TRBJ1-1, with a possible D match to TRBD1 (5 bases). The sample taken for sequencing was CD8+ T cells from PBMCs. The source of this sequence is a human donor in good health (CMV status not recorded). Some clones in this sample may be carry-over from other donors' samples. The CDR3 DNA is TGTGCCAGCAGCTTGGGGACGGGGTATACTGAAGCTTTCTTT. Encoded protein: CASSLGTGYTEAFF.